Detailed here is one T cell receptor (beta chain). Its matching antigen is unknown. The lymph nodes were axillary draining lymph nodes from breast cancer patients. Germline-derived CDR1 and CDR2 are SGHTA and FQGNSA. CDR3 length: 17 residues. J lost 5 bases, V lost 5 bases, and 13 bases had no gene match. This entry is derived from a study of breast tumors, draining lymph nodes, adjacent tissues. Regarding the study as a whole: Tumor T cell lymph node origin was a supported hypothesis, not proven. Tumors had less TCR diversity than lymph nodes, more than nontumor tissue. Most tumor T cells seemingly derive from lymph node, then expand in tumor.

TCRdb reanalysed the multiplex PCR reads using MiXCR and keeps one entry per CDR3 protein. The sample includes approximately 250,000 distinct CDR3 sequences, around 34% seen only once; the top ten take about 3.9%. The gene calls are TRBV7-2 and TRBJ2-5; 11 nucleotides agree with TRBD2. Sequencing was carried out using axillary lymph node tissue. The source is a female donor with breast cancer. Some clones in this sample may be carry-over from other donors' samples. CDR3 in DNA: TGTGCCAGCAGCCTTTCTGCTAGCGGGGGGCCTACCGAGACCCAGTACTTC. It translates to CASSLSASGGPTETQYF.